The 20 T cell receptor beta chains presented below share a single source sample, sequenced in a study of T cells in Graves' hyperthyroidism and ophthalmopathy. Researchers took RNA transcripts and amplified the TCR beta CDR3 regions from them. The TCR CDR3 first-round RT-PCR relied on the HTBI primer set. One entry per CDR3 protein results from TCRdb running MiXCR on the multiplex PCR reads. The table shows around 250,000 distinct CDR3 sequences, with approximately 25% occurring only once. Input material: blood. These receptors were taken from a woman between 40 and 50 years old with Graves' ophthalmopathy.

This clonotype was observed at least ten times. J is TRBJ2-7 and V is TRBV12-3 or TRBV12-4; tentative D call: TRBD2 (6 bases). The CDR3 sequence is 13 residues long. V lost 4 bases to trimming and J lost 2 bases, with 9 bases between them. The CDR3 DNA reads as TGTGCCAGCAGTTACGGGGGACCCTACGAGCAGTACTTC. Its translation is CASSYGGPYEQYF.

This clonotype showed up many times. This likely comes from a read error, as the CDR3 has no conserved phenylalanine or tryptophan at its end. The CDR3 nucleotides read TGCAGTGCTAGCCCGGGCTGGGGGGCTCGACAGCCCCAGCATCTT. This codes for CSASPGWGARQPQHL. The chain links TRBV20-1 to TRBJ1-5; D is possibly TRBD1 (6 bases). V was cut by 3 bases and J by 7 bases, with 19 bases left in between. Germline V gene sequence: CDR1 DFQATT, CDR2 SNEGSKA (reference sequence). The CDR3 has 15 amino acids.

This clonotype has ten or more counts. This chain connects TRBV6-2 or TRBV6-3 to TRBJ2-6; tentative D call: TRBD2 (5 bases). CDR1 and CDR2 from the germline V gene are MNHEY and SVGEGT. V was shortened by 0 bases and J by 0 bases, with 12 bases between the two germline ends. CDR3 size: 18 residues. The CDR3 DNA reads TGTGCCAGCAGTTACTCGAAGTTTAGCGACTCTGGGGCCAACGTCCTGACTTTC. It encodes CASSYSKFSDSGANVLTF.

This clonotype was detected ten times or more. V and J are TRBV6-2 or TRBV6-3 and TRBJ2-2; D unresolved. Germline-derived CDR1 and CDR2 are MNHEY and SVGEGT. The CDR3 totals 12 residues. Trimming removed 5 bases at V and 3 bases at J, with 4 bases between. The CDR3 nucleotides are TGTGCCAGCAGTCTGTACACCGGGGAGCTGTTTTTT. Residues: CASSLYTGELFF.

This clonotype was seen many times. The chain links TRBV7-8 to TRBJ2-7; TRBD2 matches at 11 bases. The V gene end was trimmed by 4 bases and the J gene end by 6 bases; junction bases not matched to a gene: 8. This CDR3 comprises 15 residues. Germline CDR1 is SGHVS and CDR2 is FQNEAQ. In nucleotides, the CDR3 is TGTGCCAGCAGCTCGTCACTAGCGGGAGCTTTCGAGCAGTACTTC. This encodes CASSSSLAGAFEQYF.

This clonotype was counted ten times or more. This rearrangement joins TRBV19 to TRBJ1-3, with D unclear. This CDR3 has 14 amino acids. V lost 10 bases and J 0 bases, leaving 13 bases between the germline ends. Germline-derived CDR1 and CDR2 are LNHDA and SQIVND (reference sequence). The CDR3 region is CATWDPSSGNTIYF. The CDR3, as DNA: TGTGCCACCTGGGATCCAAGCTCTGGAAACACCATATATTTT.

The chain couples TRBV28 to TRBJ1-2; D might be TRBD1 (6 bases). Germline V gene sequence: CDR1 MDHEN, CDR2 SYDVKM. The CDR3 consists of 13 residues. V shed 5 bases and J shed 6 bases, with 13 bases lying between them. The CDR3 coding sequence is TGTGCCAGCAGTGCACAGGGAGGGAATGGCTACACCTTC. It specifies CASSAQGGNGYTF.

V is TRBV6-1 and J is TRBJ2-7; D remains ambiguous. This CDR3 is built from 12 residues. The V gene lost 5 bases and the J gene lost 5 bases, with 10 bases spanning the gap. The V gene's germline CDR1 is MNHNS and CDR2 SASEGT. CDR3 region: CASSLASNEQYF. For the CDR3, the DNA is TGTGCCAGCAGTCTTGCGTCGAACGAGCAGTACTTC.

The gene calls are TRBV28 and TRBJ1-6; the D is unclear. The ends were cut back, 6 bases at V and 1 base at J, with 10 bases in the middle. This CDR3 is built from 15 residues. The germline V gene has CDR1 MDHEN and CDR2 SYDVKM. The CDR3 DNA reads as TGTGCCAGCAGGACGACACCGTCCTATAATTCACCCCTCCACTTT. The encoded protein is CASRTTPSYNSPLHF.

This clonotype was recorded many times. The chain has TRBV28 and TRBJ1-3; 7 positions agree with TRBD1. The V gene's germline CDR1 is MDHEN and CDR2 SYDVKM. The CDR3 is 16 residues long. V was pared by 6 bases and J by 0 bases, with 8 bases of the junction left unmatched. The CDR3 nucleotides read TGTGCCAGCAGACAGGCAGGGGGGCACTCTGGAAACACCATATATTTT. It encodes CASRQAGGHSGNTIYF. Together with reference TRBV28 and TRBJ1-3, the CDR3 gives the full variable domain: DVKVTQSSRYLVKRTGEKVFLECVQDMDHENMFWYRQDPGLGLRLIYFSYDVKMKEKGDIPEGYSVSREKKERFSLILESASTNQTSMYLCASRQAGGHSGNTIYFGEGSWLTVV.

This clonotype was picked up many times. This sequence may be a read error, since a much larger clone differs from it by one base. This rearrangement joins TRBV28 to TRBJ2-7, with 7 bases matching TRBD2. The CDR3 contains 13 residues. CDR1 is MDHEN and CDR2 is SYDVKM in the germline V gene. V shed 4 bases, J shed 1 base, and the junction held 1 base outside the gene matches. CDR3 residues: CASSWGGSYEQYF. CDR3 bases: TGTGCCAGCAGTTGGGGGGGATCCTACGAGCAGTACTTC.

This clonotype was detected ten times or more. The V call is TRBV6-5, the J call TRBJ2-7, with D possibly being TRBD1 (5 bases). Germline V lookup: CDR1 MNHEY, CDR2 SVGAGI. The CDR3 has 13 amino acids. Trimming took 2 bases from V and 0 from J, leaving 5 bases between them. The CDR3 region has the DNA TGTGCCAGCAGTTACGGGGCCTCCTACGAGCAGTACTTC. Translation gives CASSYGASYEQYF.

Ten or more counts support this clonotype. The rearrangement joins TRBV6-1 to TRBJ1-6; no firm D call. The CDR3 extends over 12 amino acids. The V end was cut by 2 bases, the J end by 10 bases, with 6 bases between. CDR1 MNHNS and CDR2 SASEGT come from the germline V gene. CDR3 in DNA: TGTGCCAGCAGTGAATCCGGATCACCCCTCCACTTT. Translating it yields CASSESGSPLHF.

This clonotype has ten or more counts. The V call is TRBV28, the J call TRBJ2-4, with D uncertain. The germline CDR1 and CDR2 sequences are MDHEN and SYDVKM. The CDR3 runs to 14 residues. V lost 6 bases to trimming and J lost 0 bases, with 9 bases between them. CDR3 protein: CASSNPIAKNIQYF. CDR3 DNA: TGTGCCAGCAGCAACCCGATAGCCAAAAACATTCAGTACTTC.

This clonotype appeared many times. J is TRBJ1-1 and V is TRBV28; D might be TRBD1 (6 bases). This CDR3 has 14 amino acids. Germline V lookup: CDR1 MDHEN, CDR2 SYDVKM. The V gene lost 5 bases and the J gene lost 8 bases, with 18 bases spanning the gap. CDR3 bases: TGTGCCAGCAGTCAGACAGGAGGGGGAGGAGAAGCTTTCTTT. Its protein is CASSQTGGGGEAFF. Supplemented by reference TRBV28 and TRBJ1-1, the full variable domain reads DVKVTQSSRYLVKRTGEKVFLECVQDMDHENMFWYRQDPGLGLRLIYFSYDVKMKEKGDIPEGYSVSREKKERFSLILESASTNQTSMYLCASSQTGGGGEAFFGQGTRLTVV.

CDR3 nucleotide sequence: TGCGCCAGCAGCCAAGACCGACAGCTCCAAGAGACCCAGTACTTC. Translated, it gives CASSQDRQLQETQYF. The J gene is TRBJ2-5, the V gene TRBV4-1, with a tentative D call TRBD1 (5 bases). The CDR3 contains 15 residues. V was cut by 0 bases and J by 1 base, with 9 bases left in between. Germline CDR1 is MGHRA and CDR2 is YSYEKL.

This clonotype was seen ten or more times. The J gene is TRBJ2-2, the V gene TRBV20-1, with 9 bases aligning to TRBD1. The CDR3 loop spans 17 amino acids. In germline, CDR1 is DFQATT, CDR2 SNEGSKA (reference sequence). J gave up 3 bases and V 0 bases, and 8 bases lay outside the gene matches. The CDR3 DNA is TGCAGTGCTAGAGATCCGAGGGACAGGGTCGACACCGGGGAGCTGTTTTTT. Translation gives CSARDPRDRVDTGELFF.

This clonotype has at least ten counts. CDR3 amino acids: CASRPQGASNYGYTF. CDR3 sequence (DNA): TGTGCCAGCAGGCCACAGGGGGCTTCTAACTATGGCTACACCTTC. This rearrangement joins TRBV6-1 to TRBJ1-2; TRBD1 aligns across 9 bases. The germline gives CDR1 MNHNS, CDR2 SASEGT. This CDR3 spans 15 amino acids. V was pared by 6 bases and J by 0 bases, with 5 bases of the junction left unmatched.

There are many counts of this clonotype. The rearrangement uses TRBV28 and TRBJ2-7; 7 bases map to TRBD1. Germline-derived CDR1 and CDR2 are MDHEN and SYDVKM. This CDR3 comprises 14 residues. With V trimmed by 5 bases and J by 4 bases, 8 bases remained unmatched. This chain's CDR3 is CASSTPGQSYEQYF. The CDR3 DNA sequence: TGTGCCAGCAGTACCCCGGGACAGAGTTACGAGCAGTACTTC.

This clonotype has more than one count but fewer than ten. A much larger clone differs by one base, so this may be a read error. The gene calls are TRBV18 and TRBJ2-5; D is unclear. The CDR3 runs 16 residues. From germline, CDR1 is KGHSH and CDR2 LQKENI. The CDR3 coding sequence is TGTGCCAGCTCACCACGGCATGGGGTGTACCAAGAGACCCAGTGCTTC. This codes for CASSPRHGVYQETQCF.